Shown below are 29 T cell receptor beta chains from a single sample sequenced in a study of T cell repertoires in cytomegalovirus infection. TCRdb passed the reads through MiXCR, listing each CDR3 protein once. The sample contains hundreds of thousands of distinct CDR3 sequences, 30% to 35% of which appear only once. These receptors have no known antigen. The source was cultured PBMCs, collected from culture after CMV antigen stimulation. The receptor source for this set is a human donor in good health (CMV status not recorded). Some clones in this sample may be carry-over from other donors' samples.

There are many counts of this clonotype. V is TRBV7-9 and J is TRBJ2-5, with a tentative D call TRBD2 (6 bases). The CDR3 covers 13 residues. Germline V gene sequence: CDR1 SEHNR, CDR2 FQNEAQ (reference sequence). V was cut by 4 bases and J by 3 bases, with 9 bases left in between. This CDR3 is CASSSSGEETQYF. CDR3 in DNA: TGTGCCAGCAGCTCATCGGGAGAAGAGACCCAGTACTTC.

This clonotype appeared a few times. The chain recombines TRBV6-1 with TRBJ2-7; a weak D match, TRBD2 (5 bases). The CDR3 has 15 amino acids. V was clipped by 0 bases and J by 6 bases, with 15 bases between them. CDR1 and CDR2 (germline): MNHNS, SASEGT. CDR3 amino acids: CASSEAGITLGEQYF. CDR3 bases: TGTGCCAGCAGTGAAGCCGGGATTACACTAGGCGAGCAGTACTTC.

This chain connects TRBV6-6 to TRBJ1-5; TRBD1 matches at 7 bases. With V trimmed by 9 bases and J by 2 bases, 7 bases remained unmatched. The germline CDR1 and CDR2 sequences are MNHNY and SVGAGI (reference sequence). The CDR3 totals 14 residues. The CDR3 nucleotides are TGTGCCAGTAAGGACAGGCAGGGCAATCAGCCCCAGCATTTT. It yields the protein CASKDRQGNQPQHF.

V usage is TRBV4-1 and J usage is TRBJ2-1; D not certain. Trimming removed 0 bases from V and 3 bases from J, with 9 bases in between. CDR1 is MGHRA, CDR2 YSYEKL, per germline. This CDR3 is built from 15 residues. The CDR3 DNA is TGCGCCAGCAGCCAAGAAGGTGGGGTCTACAATGAGCAGTTCTTC. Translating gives CASSQEGGVYNEQFF.

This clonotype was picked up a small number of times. CDR3: CAISENGSLNSPLHF. For the CDR3, the DNA is TGTGCCATCAGTGAGAACGGCAGCCTCAATTCACCCCTCCACTTT. This chain links TRBV10-3 with TRBJ1-6, with D unclear. V lost 2 bases, J lost 7 bases, and 12 bases lay in between. Per the germline V gene, CDR1 is ENHRY and CDR2 is SYGVKD. The length of the CDR3 is 15 residues.

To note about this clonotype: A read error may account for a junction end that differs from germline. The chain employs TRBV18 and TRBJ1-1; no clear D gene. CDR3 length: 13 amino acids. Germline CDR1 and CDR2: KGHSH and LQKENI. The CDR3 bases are TGTGCCAGCTCCCCACCGATGAACACTGAAGCTTTCTTT. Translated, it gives CASSPPMNTEAFF.

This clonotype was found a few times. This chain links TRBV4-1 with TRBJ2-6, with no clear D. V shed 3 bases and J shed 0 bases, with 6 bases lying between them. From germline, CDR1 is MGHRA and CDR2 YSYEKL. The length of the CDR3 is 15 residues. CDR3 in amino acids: CASSHPSSGANVLTF. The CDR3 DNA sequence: TGCGCCAGCAGCCACCCAAGCTCTGGGGCCAACGTCCTGACTTTC.

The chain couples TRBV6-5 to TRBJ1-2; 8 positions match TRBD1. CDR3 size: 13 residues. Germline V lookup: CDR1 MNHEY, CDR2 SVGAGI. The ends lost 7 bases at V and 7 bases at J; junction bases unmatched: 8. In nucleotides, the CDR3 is TGTGCCAGCACTCAGGGGGCGGTTCGTGGCTACACCTTC. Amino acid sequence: CASTQGAVRGYTF.

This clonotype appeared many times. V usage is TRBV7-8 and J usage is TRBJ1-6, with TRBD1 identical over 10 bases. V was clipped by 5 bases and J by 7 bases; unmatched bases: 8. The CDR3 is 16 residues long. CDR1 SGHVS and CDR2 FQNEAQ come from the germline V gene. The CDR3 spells CASSPRRGQGNSPLHF. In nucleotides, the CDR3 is TGTGCCAGCAGCCCTCGGAGGGGACAGGGGAATTCACCCCTCCACTTT.

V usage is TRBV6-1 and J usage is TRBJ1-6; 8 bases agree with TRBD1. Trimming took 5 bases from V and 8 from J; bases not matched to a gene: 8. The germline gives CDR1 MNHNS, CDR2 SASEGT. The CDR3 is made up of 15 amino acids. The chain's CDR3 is CASSLSDRAYSPLHF. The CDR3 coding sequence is TGTGCCAGCAGTCTGTCGGACAGGGCTTATTCACCCCTCCACTTT.

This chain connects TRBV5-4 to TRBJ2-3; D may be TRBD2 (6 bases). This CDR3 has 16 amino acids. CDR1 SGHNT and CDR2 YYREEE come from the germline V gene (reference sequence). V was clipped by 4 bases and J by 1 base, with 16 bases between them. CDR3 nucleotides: TGTGCCAGCAGCGAAAAACGGGAGCCCCGCACAGATACGCAGTATTTT. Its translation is CASSEKREPRTDTQYF.

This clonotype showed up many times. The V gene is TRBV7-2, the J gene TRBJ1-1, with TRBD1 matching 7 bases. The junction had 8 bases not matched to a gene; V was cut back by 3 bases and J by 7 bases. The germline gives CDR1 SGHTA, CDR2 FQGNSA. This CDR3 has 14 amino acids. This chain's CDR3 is CASSFSRGGDEAFF. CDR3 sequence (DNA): TGTGCCAGCAGCTTCAGTCGAGGGGGCGATGAAGCTTTCTTT.

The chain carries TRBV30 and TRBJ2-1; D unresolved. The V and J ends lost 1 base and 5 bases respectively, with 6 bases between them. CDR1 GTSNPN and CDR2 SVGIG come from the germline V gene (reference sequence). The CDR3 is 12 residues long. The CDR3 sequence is CAWSDYNNEQFF. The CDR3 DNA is TGTGCCTGGAGTGACTACAACAATGAGCAGTTCTTC.

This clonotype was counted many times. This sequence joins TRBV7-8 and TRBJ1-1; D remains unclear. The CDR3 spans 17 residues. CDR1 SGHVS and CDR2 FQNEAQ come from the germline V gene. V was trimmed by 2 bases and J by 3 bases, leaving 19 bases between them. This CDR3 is CASSLTSFWERYTEAFF. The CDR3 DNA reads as TGTGCCAGCAGCTTAACTTCCTTCTGGGAAAGATACACTGAAGCTTTCTTT. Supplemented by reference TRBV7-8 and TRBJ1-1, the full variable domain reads GAGVSQSPRYKVAKRGQDVALRCDPISGHVSLFWYQQALGQGPEFLTYFQNEAQLDKSGLPSDRFFAERPEGSVSTLKIQRTQQEDSAVYLCASSLTSFWERYTEAFFGQGTRLTVV.

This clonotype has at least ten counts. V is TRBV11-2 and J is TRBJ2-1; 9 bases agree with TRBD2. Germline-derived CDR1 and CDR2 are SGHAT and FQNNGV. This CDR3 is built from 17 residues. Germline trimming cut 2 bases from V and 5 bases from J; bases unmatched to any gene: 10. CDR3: CASSLRESASGNNEQFF. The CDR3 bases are TGTGCCAGCAGCTTAAGGGAATCGGCTAGCGGGAACAATGAGCAGTTCTTC. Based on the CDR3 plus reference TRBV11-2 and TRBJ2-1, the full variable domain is EAGVAQSPRYKIIEKRQSVAFWCNPISGHATLYWYQQILGQGPKLLIQFQNNGVVDDSQLPKDRFSAERLKGVDSTLKIQPAKLEDSAVYLCASSLRESASGNNEQFFGPGTRLTVL.

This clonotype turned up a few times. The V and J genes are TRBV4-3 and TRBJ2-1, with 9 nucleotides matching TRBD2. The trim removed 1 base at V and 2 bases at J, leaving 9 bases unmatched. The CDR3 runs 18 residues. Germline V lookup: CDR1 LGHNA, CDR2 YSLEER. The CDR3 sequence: CASSQGTRAGGAYNEQFF. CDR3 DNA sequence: TGCGCCAGCAGCCAAGGAACCCGTGCGGGAGGGGCCTACAATGAGCAGTTCTTC.

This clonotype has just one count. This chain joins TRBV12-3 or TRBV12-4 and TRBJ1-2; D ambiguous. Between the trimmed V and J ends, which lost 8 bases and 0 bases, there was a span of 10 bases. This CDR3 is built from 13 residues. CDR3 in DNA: TGTGCCAGCTGTCCGGCAGCTAACTATGGCTACACCTTC. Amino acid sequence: CASCPAANYGYTF.

CDR3 residues: CASFPSGVSTEAFF. CDR3 DNA sequence: TGTGCCAGTTTTCCGTCCGGGGTGAGCACTGAAGCTTTCTTT. The genes are TRBV19 and TRBJ1-1, with D hard to call. V was cut by 8 bases and J by 4 bases, with 17 bases left in between. Germline V CDR1 and CDR2: LNHDA, SQIVND (reference sequence). This CDR3 contains 14 residues.

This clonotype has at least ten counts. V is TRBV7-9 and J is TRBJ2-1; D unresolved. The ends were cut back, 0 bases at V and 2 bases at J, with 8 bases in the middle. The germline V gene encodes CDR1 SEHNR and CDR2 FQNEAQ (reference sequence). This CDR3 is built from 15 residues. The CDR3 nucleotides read TGTGCCAGCAGCTTAGCGTTACCAGCCTACAATGAGCAGTTCTTC. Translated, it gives CASSLALPAYNEQFF.

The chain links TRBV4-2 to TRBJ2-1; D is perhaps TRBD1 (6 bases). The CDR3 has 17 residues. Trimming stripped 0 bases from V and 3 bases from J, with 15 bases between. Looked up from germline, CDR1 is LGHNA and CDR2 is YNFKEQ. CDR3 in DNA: TGTGCCAGCAGCCAAGATGCTCAGGGGCCATACTACAATGAGCAGTTCTTC. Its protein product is CASSQDAQGPYYNEQFF.

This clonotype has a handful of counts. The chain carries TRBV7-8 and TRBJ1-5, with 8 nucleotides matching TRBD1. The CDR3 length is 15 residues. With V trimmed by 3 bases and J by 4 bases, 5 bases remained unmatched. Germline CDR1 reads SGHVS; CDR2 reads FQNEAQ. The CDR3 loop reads CASSFSTGGNQPQHF. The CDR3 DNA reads TGTGCCAGCAGCTTCTCAACAGGGGGGAATCAGCCCCAGCATTTT.

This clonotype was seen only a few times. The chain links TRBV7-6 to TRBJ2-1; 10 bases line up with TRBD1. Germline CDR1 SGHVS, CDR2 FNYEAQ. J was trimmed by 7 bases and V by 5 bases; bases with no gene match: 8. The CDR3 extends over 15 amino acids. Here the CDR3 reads CASSLTGTGANEQFF. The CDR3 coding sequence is TGTGCCAGCAGCCTCACCGGGACAGGGGCGAATGAGCAGTTCTTC.

CDR3 sequence reads: CASSFGLMGNKYGYTF. The CDR3 DNA reads as TGTGCCAGCAGCTTCGGACTTATGGGGAATAAGTATGGCTACACCTTC. This chain links TRBV5-5 with TRBJ1-2; the D is unclear. The CDR3 is made up of 16 amino acids. V gave up 2 bases and J gave up 5 bases, with 19 bases separating them. CDR1 is SGHKS and CDR2 is YYEKEE in the germline V gene (reference sequence).

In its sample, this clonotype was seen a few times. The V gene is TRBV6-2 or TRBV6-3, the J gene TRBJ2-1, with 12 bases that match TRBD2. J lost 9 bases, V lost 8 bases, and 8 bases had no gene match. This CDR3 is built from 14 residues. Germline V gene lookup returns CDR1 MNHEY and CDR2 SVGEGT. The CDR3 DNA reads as TGTGCCAGCGGGCGGACTAGCGGGGCGGTTGAGCAGTTCTTC. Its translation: CASGRTSGAVEQFF.

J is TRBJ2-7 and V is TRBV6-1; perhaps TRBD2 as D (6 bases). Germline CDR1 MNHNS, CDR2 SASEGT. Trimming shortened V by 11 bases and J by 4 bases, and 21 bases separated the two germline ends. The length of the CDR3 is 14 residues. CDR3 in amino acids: CAGAKGSSEYEQYF. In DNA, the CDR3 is TGTGCCGGGGCAAAGGGGTCTAGCGAGTACGAGCAGTACTTC.

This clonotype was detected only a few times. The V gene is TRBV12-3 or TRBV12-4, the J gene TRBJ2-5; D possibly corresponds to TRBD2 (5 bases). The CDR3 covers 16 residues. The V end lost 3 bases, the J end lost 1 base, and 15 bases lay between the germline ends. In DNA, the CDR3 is TGTGCCAGCAGTTTTAGGTGGGGAGCTCTCCAAGAGACCCAGTACTTC. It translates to CASSFRWGALQETQYF.

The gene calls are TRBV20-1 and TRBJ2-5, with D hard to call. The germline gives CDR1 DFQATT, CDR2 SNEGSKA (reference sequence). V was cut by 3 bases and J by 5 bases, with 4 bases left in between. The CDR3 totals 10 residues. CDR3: CSASVETQYF. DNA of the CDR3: TGCAGTGCTAGCGTCGAGACCCAGTACTTC.

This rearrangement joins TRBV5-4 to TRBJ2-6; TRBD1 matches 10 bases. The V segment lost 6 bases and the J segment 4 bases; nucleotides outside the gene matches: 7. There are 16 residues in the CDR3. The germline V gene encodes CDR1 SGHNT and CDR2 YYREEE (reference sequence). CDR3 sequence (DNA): TGTGCCAGCAAAAATGACAGGGGGCGGGGGGCCAACGTCCTGACTTTC. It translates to CASKNDRGRGANVLTF.

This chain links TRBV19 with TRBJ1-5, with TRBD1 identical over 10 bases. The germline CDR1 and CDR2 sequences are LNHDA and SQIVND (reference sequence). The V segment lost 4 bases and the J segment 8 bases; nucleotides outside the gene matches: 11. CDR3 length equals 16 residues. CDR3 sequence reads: CASSNLLRDRGKPQHF. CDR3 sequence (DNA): TGTGCCAGTAGTAATCTGCTCCGGGACAGGGGTAAGCCCCAGCATTTT.